This T cell receptor (beta chain) is drawn from a study of human T cells and chemical hapten exposure. V lost 7 bases, J lost 8 bases, and 11 bases lay in between. The germline V gene has CDR1 SGHVS and CDR2 FNYEAQ. The CDR3 length is 11 residues. This clonotype was detected many times. Antigen: not known. General study results and limits: Expanded TCRs grouped into significantly more large CDR3 similarity clusters than controls produced. Patch test score rose with PT1 expanded TCRs, significant at 8, 16, 32, not 4. Every donor had alopecia, and their immune response may therefore differ from healthy people's.

The time point was: patch test 1, 2 weeks after DPC sensitization. Described treatment: therapeutic diphenylcyclopropenone sensitization with weekly scalp DPC. One entry per CDR3 protein results from TCRdb running MiXCR on the RACE reads. The sample comprises approximately 71,000 distinct CDR3 sequences, more than 8% of which are singletons, and 2.5% to 3.5% rests with the top ten. This sample comprised whole blood, obtained in connection with sensitization to the hapten diphenylcyclopropenone (DPC). This chain uses TRBV7-6 with TRBJ2-5, with D possibly matching TRBD2 (7 bases). The source is a woman in her thirties or forties with alopecia areata. Some clones in this sample may be carry-over from other donors' samples. The CDR3 region is CASTGGPTQYF. The CDR3 coding sequence is TGTGCCAGCACCGGGGGGCCAACCCAGTACTTC.